The 24 T cell receptor beta chains below all came from one sample that was sequenced in a study of blood T cell repertoires in COVID-19. Generated by immunoSEQ multiplex PCR, the TCRdb table keeps only in-frame clones and is missing some. The table lists under 250,000 clones, about 86% of them singletons, with roughly 8.7% in the top ten. Sequenced sample: peripheral blood. The receptors were gathered from a man aged 35 to 55 with active or convalescent COVID-19.

This rearrangement joins TRBV6-5 to TRBJ1-5; D is unresolved. CDR3 length: 15 residues. Germline assignment: CDR1 MNHEY and CDR2 SVGAGI. V lost 2 bases and J 4 bases, leaving 12 bases between the germline ends. The CDR3 is CASSYSAILNQPQHF. The DNA of the CDR3 is TGTGCCAGCAGTTACAGTGCGATTCTGAATCAGCCCCAGCATTTT.

The count of this clone is one. This chain links TRBV5-6 with TRBJ2-2, with TRBD2 matching over 8 bases. The V gene end was trimmed by 2 bases and the J gene end by 4 bases; junction bases not matched to a gene: 7. Germline V gene data show CDR1 as SGHDT and CDR2 as YYEEEE. CDR3 length equals 16 residues. In DNA, the CDR3 is TGTGCCAGCAGCTTTCTTCGGCTAGCGGGCACCGGGGAGCTGTTTTTT. Translated: CASSFLRLAGTGELFF.

In its sample, this clone was seen a few times. The genes are TRBV12-3 or TRBV12-4 and TRBJ2-7; maybe TRBD1 (5 bases). This CDR3 has 13 amino acids. V was shortened by 5 bases and J by 4 bases, with 12 bases between the two germline ends. CDR3 nucleotides: TGTGCCAGCAGTCAACTCCAGGGTTACGAGCAGTACTTC. Residues: CASSQLQGYEQYF.

This clone was counted only a few times. J is TRBJ1-2 and V is TRBV6-5; 8 bases line up with TRBD1. This CDR3 comprises 12 residues. J was trimmed by 3 bases and V by 10 bases; bases with no gene match: 4. Germline V CDR1 and CDR2: MNHEY, SVGAGI. In DNA, the CDR3 is TGTGCCACCACACAGGGGGACTATGGCTACACCTTC. Translation gives CATTQGDYGYTF.

The chain links TRBV19 to TRBJ1-2, with 9 nucleotides matching TRBD1. V shed 5 bases and J 2 bases; nucleotides not matched to a gene: 9. Germline V CDR1 and CDR2: LNHDA, SQIVND (reference sequence). This CDR3 contains 16 residues. CDR3 amino acids: CASSLSKQGANYGYTF. In DNA, the CDR3 is TGTGCCAGTAGTCTGTCTAAACAGGGGGCGAACTATGGCTACACCTTC.

The V call is TRBV19, the J call TRBJ2-7, with a weak D call TRBD1 (5 bases). The CDR3 length is 14 residues. The V gene lost 7 bases and the J gene lost 2 bases, with 15 bases spanning the gap. CDR1 and CDR2 (germline): LNHDA, SQIVND (reference sequence). The CDR3 DNA reads as TGTGCCAGTAATAGCAGACAGTCTCCCTACGAGCAGTACTTC. Translated: CASNSRQSPYEQYF.

The genes are TRBV10-3 and TRBJ1-1, with D perhaps TRBD1 (5 bases). This CDR3 is 15 amino acids long. V lost 5 bases and J lost 0, with 13 bases in between. Germline V CDR1 and CDR2: ENHRY, SYGVKD. Here the CDR3 reads CAISRSTEMNTEAFF. CDR3 DNA sequence: TGTGCCATCAGTAGATCGACAGAAATGAACACTGAAGCTTTCTTT.

This chain uses TRBV27 with TRBJ1-2, with a tentative D call TRBD1 (6 bases). Germline V CDR1 and CDR2: MNHEY, SMNVEV (reference sequence). V was trimmed by 5 bases and J by 4 bases, leaving 11 bases between them. CDR3 size: 13 residues. The CDR3 reads CASSRDNFYGYTF. The CDR3 nucleotides read TGTGCCAGCAGTCGGGACAACTTCTATGGCTACACCTTC.

The chain combines TRBV11-2 with TRBJ2-2, with 8 bases matching TRBD1. V trimming: 1 base; J trimming: 1 base; junction bases outside the gene matches: 2. This CDR3 has 16 amino acids. Germline V gene data show CDR1 as SGHAT and CDR2 as FQNNGV. CDR3 amino acids: CASSLVGQGNTGELFF. The CDR3 nucleotides read TGTGCCAGCAGCTTAGTTGGACAGGGGAACACCGGGGAGCTGTTTTTT.

This clone showed up many times. The chain employs TRBV12-3 or TRBV12-4 and TRBJ2-2, with 7 bases fitting TRBD2. CDR3 length: 12 residues. V trimming: 11 bases; J trimming: 5 bases; junction bases outside the gene matches: 5. CDR3 sequence (DNA): TGTGCCCTAAATAGCGGGACCGGGGAGCTGTTTTTT. Protein sequence: CALNSGTGELFF.

The rearrangement links TRBV5-1 to TRBJ2-7; D gene uncertain. Per germline, CDR1 SGHRS and CDR2 YFSETQ. The CDR3 consists of 14 residues. V was cut by 4 bases and J by 6 bases, with 17 bases left in between. CDR3 protein: CASSLDPSSREQYF. The DNA for the CDR3 is TGCGCCAGCAGCCTAGATCCCAGTAGCCGCGAGCAGTACTTC.

V gene TRBV2 combines with J gene TRBJ1-2; possibly TRBD1 for D (6 bases). The CDR3 is 15 residues long. V dropped 7 bases and J dropped 5 bases, with 20 bases sitting between them. Per germline, CDR1 SNHLY and CDR2 FYNNEI. CDR3 nucleotide sequence: TGTGCCAGCAACCCCGGGACATCGGATCTGTATGGCTACACCTTC. Translation: CASNPGTSDLYGYTF. Using reference TRBV2 and TRBJ1-2 for the parts outside the CDR3, the full variable domain is EPEVTQTPSHQVTQMGQEVILRCVPISNHLYFYWYRQILGQKVEFLVSFYNNEISEKSEIFDDQFSVERPDGSNFTLKIRSTKLEDSAMYFCASNPGTSDLYGYTFGSGTRLTVV.

This chain uses TRBV7-8 with TRBJ2-7; D unclear. CDR3 length: 17 residues. Trimming cost V 4 bases and J 0 bases, with 19 bases left between them. CDR1 and CDR2 (germline): SGHVS, FQNEAQ. The CDR3 sequence: CASSSSGRDESSYEQYF. In nucleotides, the CDR3 is TGTGCCAGCAGCTCCTCGGGTCGCGACGAAAGCTCCTACGAGCAGTACTTC.

Comments on this clone: Other nucleotide sequences in the sample specify the same CDR3. The CDR3 nucleotides are TGTGCCAGCAGTTTCCCAGGTACTGAAGCTTTCTTT. Its protein is CASSFPGTEAFF. The rearrangement links TRBV12-3 or TRBV12-4 to TRBJ1-1; no definite D call. Trimming removed 3 bases from V and 5 bases from J, with 7 bases in between. CDR3 length: 12 amino acids.

The chain joins TRBV7-6 to TRBJ1-6; 10 nucleotides align to TRBD1. The CDR3 consists of 15 residues. V gave up 5 bases and J gave up 8 bases; unmatched junction bases: 6. Germline-derived CDR1 and CDR2 are SGHVS and FNYEAQ. CDR3 sequence reads: CASSVGQGVYSPLHF. The CDR3 nucleotides are TGTGCCAGCAGCGTAGGACAGGGGGTTTATTCACCCCTCCACTTT.

V is TRBV19 and J is TRBJ1-1, with TRBD1 as a possible D gene (6 bases). The germline V gene has CDR1 LNHDA and CDR2 SQIVND (reference sequence). The ends were cut back, 9 bases at V and 5 bases at J, with 16 bases in the middle. The CDR3 loop spans 13 amino acids. The CDR3 spells CASRHREGTEAFF. The CDR3 bases are TGTGCCAGCCGCCACAGGGAAGGGACTGAAGCTTTCTTT.

V and J are TRBV11-2 and TRBJ2-7; no firm D call. The CDR3 is 14 residues long. Trimming pared 4 bases from V and 5 bases from J, leaving 15 bases between. Germline-derived CDR1 and CDR2 are SGHAT and FQNNGV. This CDR3 is CASSWIPSEDEQYF. The CDR3, as DNA: TGTGCCAGCAGCTGGATCCCATCCGAGGACGAGCAGTACTTC.

The rearrangement links TRBV27 to TRBJ1-5; D is ambiguous. The CDR3 runs to 17 residues. CDR1 is MNHEY and CDR2 is SMNVEV in the germline V gene (reference sequence). V lost 3 bases and J lost 1, with 16 bases in between. The CDR3 protein is CASSFTHPTYSNQPQHF. CDR3 nucleotide sequence: TGTGCCAGCAGTTTTACCCACCCCACCTACAGCAATCAGCCCCAGCATTTT.

The V call is TRBV27, the J call TRBJ1-1; the match to TRBD1 covers 9 bases. This CDR3 has 15 residues. Trimming removed 2 bases from V and 0 bases from J; junction bases left unmatched: 1. Germline V gene sequence: CDR1 MNHEY, CDR2 SMNVEV (reference sequence). CDR3 residues: CASSLRTGVNTEAFF. The CDR3 DNA is TGTGCCAGCAGTTTAAGGACAGGGGTGAACACTGAAGCTTTCTTT.

This chain links TRBV30 with TRBJ2-5; no clear D gene. Germline CDR1 reads GTSNPN; CDR2 reads SVGIG (reference sequence). V lost 0 bases and J lost 5, with 13 bases in between. The CDR3 length is 14 residues. CDR3 loop: CAWSVERPGETQYF. In nucleotides, the CDR3 is TGTGCCTGGAGTGTAGAGAGGCCTGGGGAGACCCAGTACTTC.

The chain couples TRBV12-5 to TRBJ1-1; 7 bases are shared with TRBD1. The junction had 9 bases not matched to a gene; V was cut back by 0 bases and J by 11 bases. The CDR3 runs 14 residues. Germline CDR1 reads LGHNT; CDR2 reads FRNRAP. Here the CDR3 DNA reads TGTGCTAGTGGTTTGGTACCCGACAGGGCGGAGGCTTTCTTT. Its translation: CASGLVPDRAEAFF.

The chain is built from TRBV19 and TRBJ1-2, with 8 bases that match TRBD1. CDR1 and CDR2 from the germline V gene are LNHDA and SQIVND (reference sequence). The ends lost 5 bases at V and 2 bases at J; junction bases unmatched: 4. The CDR3 loop spans 14 amino acids. Written as DNA, the CDR3 is TGTGCCAGTAGTCCCGACAGGGGCAACTATGGCTACACCTTC. Encoded protein: CASSPDRGNYGYTF.

A few counts support this clone. The chain recombines TRBV25-1 with TRBJ1-3; no clear D gene. V was clipped by 1 base and J by 0 bases, with 7 bases between them. Germline V lookup: CDR1 MGHDK, CDR2 SYGVNS. This CDR3 comprises 15 residues. The CDR3 DNA reads as TGTGCCAGCAGTGAATTCGCGGGCTCTGGAAACACCATATATTTT. Protein product: CASSEFAGSGNTIYF.

The chain recombines TRBV5-6 with TRBJ2-2; possible D gene TRBD2, 6 bases. Germline V gives CDR1 SGHDT, CDR2 YYEEEE. There are 15 residues in the CDR3. The V gene lost 2 bases and the J gene lost 6 bases, with 14 bases spanning the gap. The CDR3: CASSFGTGGAGELFF. The CDR3 region has the DNA TGTGCCAGCAGCTTTGGGACCGGAGGGGCCGGGGAGCTGTTTTTT. Drawing the rest from reference TRBV5-6 and TRBJ2-2, the complete variable domain is DAGVTQSPTHLIKTRGQQVTLRCSPKSGHDTVSWYQQALGQGPQFIFQYYEEEERQRGNFPDRFSGHQFPNYSSELNVNALLLGDSALYLCASSFGTGGAGELFFGEGSRLTVL.